This T cell receptor (beta chain) emerged from a study of T cells in Graves' hyperthyroidism and ophthalmopathy. Study summary: Upon initial diagnosis and before any treatment, peripheral blood was collected.

This sample holds PBMCs from 8.5 to 10 ml fresh peripheral blood. Amplified TCR beta CDR3 regions derived from RNA transcripts. The HTBI primer set was used in a first-round RT-PCR of the TCR CDR3. TCRdb ran MiXCR on the multiplex PCR reads and lists one entry per CDR3 protein. The sample carries a few hundred thousand distinct CDR3 sequences, approximately 14% recorded once. This CDR3 region has 11 residues. V shed 9 bases and J shed 1 base, with 3 bases lying between them. In its sample, this clonotype was seen a few times. The receptor was derived from a young woman with Graves' hyperthyroidism that later progressed to Graves' ophthalmopathy. The sequencing sample was made of blood. The chain is built from TRBV12-3 or TRBV12-4 and TRBJ2-2, with D unclear. CDR3 region: CASVNTGELFF. CDR3 DNA: TGTGCCAGTGTGAACACCGGGGAGCTGTTTTTT.